This T cell receptor beta chain was recovered during a study of blood T cell repertoires in COVID-19. As processed by the authors: Reference gene primers were amplified, and this amplification served to estimate nucleated cell counts. The method was immunoSEQ multiplex PCR; TCRdb's version includes in-frame clones alone and lacks a portion of them. D and trimming come from the DNA, and the V and J calls and clone size come from that table. This table has about 200,000 clones, about four fifths appearing once. The CDR3 is 12 residues long. The germline gives CDR1 MNHEY, CDR2 SVGEGT. V was clipped by 2 bases and J by 5 bases, with 4 bases between them.

The rearrangement links TRBV6-2 or TRBV6-3 to TRBJ2-1; D is undetermined. The sample comprised peripheral blood. This TCR was recovered from an elderly woman with acute or convalescent COVID-19. The CDR3 DNA sequence: TGTGCCAGCAGTTACGCGAACAATGAGCAGTTCTTC. Its translation is CASSYANNEQFF.